These T cell receptor beta chains were read from a single sample in a study of PD-L1 blockade in urothelial cancer. Using immunoSEQ multiplex PCR, the repertoire was profiled, and TCRdb retains in-frame clones only, with some absent. The sample consists of 50,000 or so clones, around four fifths of them appearing once. This specimen was PBMCs, taken around atezolizumab (anti-PD-L1) treatment. Every receptor here comes from a man between 45 and 60 years old with urothelial cancer. CDR3s include the opening cysteine and the closing phenylalanine or tryptophan. A D gene is named only where the DNA matches it firmly. Size is omitted from some rows. Given values are once, few, many or a class for expanded clones.

D | size | J | V | CDR3 | DNA
NA | NA | TRBJ2-5 | TRBV9 | CASTQRGGAIGETQYF | TGTGCCAGCACCCAGAGAGGGGGGGCGATTGGAGAGACCCAGTACTTC
NA | NA | TRBJ2-7 | TRBV6-1 | CASNPPGQSEQYF | TGTGCCAGCAATCCCCCTGGACAGAGCGAGCAGTACTTC
TRBD1 | NA | TRBJ2-2 | TRBV6-5 | CASSRQGNGELFF | TGTGCCAGCAGTCGACAGGGCAACGGGGAGCTGTTTTTT
TRBD2 | once | TRBJ2-7 | TRBV10-3 | CAISQSLGGGSHYEQYF | TGTGCCATCAGTCAATCTCTCGGGGGGGGGTCTCACTACGAGCAGTACTTC
NA | NA | TRBJ1-1 | TRBV6-5 | CASNMRQGLWAEAFF | TGTGCCAGCAACATGCGACAAGGCTTGTGGGCTGAAGCTTTCTTT
NA | NA | TRBJ2-7 | TRBV15 | CATSRGATYEQYF | TGTGCCACCAGCAGAGGGGCAACCTACGAGCAGTACTTC
TRBD1 | NA | TRBJ1-3 | TRBV5-4 | CASSPGQGRAGNTIYF | TGTGCCAGCAGCCCCGGACAGGGGAGGGCTGGAAACACCATATATTTT
TRBD2 | NA | TRBJ2-1 | TRBV11-2 | CASSMTGTSGYNEQFF | TGTGCCAGCAGCATGACCGGGACTAGCGGTTACAATGAGCAGTTCTTC
NA | NA | TRBJ2-7 | TRBV10-3 | CAIGGAGGLEQYF | TGTGCCATCGGGGGGGCAGGCGGGCTCGAGCAGTACTTC
TRBD2 | NA | TRBJ2-3 | TRBV4-1 | CASSQESGRNSDTQYF | TGCGCCAGCAGCCAGGAGAGCGGGAGGAACTCAGATACGCAGTATTTT
NA | NA | TRBJ1-3 | TRBV30 | CAWSLLQGGNTIYF | TGTGCCTGGAGTCTCTTACAGGGTGGAAACACCATATATTTT
NA | NA | TRBJ1-5 | TRBV18 | CASSPLHAAGNNQPQHF | TGTGCCAGCTCACCACTTCACGCGGCGGGAAATAATCAGCCCCAGCATTTT
NA | NA | TRBJ2-3 | TRBV7-8 | CASSLGAGGGTDTQYF | TGTGCCAGCAGCTTAGGAGCTGGAGGCGGCACAGATACGCAGTATTTT
TRBD2 | NA | TRBJ2-1 | TRBV7-3 | CASSPIPTLAGGHNEQFF | TGTGCCAGCAGCCCCATACCGACCTTAGCGGGGGGCCACAATGAGCAGTTCTTC
TRBD2 | few | TRBJ2-1 | TRBV10-2 | CASRGLAAGEQFF | TGCGCCAGCAGAGGACTAGCCGCCGGTGAGCAGTTCTTC
TRBD1 | NA | TRBJ1-2 | TRBV5-6 | CASRSAPGQGLEGYTF | TGTGCCAGCAGATCTGCCCCGGGACAGGGGTTAGAGGGCTACACCTTC
TRBD1 | NA | TRBJ1-6 | TRBV6-1 | CASSEPDRGHF | TGTGCCAGCAGTGAACCGGACAGGGGGCACTTT
TRBD1 | NA | TRBJ2-3 | TRBV4-1 | CASSVGTASTDTQYF | TGCGCCAGCAGCGTTGGGACAGCTAGCACAGATACGCAGTATTTT